These 9 T cell receptor beta chains originate from one sample sequenced in a study of T cell responses to AZD1222 COVID-19 vaccine. Profiling relied on immunoSEQ multiplex PCR, and the TCRdb table lists in-frame clones only, not all of them. The profile shows approximately 140,000 clones, under 95% of them singletons. Material: peripheral blood, obtained on day 0 of AZD1222 vaccination. Receptor source: an adult in good health.

The rearrangement joins TRBV9 to TRBJ1-5, with D tentatively TRBD1 (6 bases). The germline V gene has CDR1 SGDLS and CDR2 YYNGEE. Between the trimmed V and J ends, which lost 4 bases and 7 bases, there was a span of 15 bases. This CDR3 is built from 14 residues. CDR3 nucleotide sequence: TGTGCCAGCAGCCCACGGAATCAGGGGCAGCCCCAGCATTTT. It encodes CASSPRNQGQPQHF.

This chain joins TRBV11-2 and TRBJ2-7, with 7 bases matching TRBD2. CDR3 length: 16 amino acids. The germline gives CDR1 SGHAT, CDR2 FQNNGV. The V segment lost 1 base and the J segment 0 bases; nucleotides outside the gene matches: 6. The CDR3, as DNA: TGTGCCAGCAGCTTAGCAGCGGGAATTAGCTCCTACGAGCAGTACTTC. This codes for CASSLAAGISSYEQYF.

CDR3 in amino acids: CAVGAGSRQAFF. The CDR3 DNA is TGTGCCGTAGGGGCCGGGAGTCGACAAGCTTTCTTT. The rearrangement uses TRBV2 and TRBJ1-1, with D maybe TRBD1 (5 bases). The V end was cut by 11 bases, the J end by 9 bases, with 19 bases between. Looked up from germline, CDR1 is SNHLY and CDR2 is FYNNEI. The CDR3 has 12 residues.

The V call is TRBV7-2, the J call TRBJ2-7, with TRBD2 matching over 10 bases. This CDR3 spans 14 amino acids. Germline V gives CDR1 SGHTA, CDR2 FQGNSA. Germline trimming cut 5 bases from V and 2 bases from J; bases unmatched to any gene: 3. The CDR3 region has the DNA TGTGCCAGCAGCCCTAGCGGGAGAACCTACGAGCAGTACTTC. It encodes CASSPSGRTYEQYF.

This chain joins TRBV7-9 and TRBJ2-7; 9 bases map to TRBD1. CDR1 SEHNR and CDR2 FQNEAQ come from the germline V gene (reference sequence). The J segment lost 5 bases and the V segment lost 6 bases, leaving 11 bases of the junction unmatched. The CDR3 is 15 amino acids. The CDR3 region is CASRRGQQGADEQYF. The CDR3 DNA reads as TGTGCCAGCAGAAGGGGACAACAGGGGGCGGACGAGCAGTACTTC.

This chain joins TRBV27 and TRBJ1-2, with D uncertain. V was trimmed by 5 bases and J by 7 bases, leaving 14 bases between them. This CDR3 has 13 amino acids. The germline V gene has CDR1 MNHEY and CDR2 SMNVEV (reference sequence). The CDR3 protein is CASSPRSRAGYTF. The CDR3 DNA reads as TGTGCCAGCAGTCCCCGGTCCCGAGCTGGCTACACCTTC.

The V and J genes are TRBV6-2 or TRBV6-3 and TRBJ2-3; D is unresolved. Germline V CDR1 and CDR2: MNHEY, SVGEGT. The CDR3 length is 13 residues. Between the trimmed V and J ends, which lost 4 bases and 0 bases, there was a span of 5 bases. The CDR3 DNA follows: TGTGCCAGCAGTTCGACTAGCACAGATACGCAGTATTTT. Translated, it gives CASSSTSTDTQYF.

J is TRBJ1-2 and V is TRBV2, with D hard to call. The CDR3 is 12 amino acids. V was shortened by 1 base and J by 4 bases, with 4 bases between the two germline ends. Germline V gene lookup returns CDR1 SNHLY and CDR2 FYNNEI. The CDR3 region is CASSEEVYGYTF. In nucleotides, the CDR3 is TGTGCCAGCAGTGAAGAAGTCTATGGCTACACCTTC.

The chain has TRBV7-2 and TRBJ2-3, with D maybe TRBD2 (5 bases). V was cut by 2 bases and J by 3 bases, with 9 bases left in between. Germline CDR1 is SGHTA and CDR2 is FQGNSA. The CDR3 consists of 14 residues. The CDR3 is CASSLQAETDTQYF. Here the CDR3 DNA reads TGTGCCAGCAGCTTACAAGCGGAGACAGATACGCAGTATTTT.